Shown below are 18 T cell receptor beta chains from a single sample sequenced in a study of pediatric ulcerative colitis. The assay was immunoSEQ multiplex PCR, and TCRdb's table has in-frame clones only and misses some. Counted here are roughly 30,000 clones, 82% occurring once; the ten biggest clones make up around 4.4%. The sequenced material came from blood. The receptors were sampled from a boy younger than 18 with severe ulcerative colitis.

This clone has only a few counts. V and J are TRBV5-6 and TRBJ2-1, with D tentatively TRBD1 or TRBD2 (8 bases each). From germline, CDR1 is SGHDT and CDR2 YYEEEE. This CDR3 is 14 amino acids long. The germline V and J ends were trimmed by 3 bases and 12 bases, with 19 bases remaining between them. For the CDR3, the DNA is TGTGCCAGCAGCTCACAAATTAGCGGGACAGGGCAGTTCTTC. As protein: CASSSQISGTGQFF.

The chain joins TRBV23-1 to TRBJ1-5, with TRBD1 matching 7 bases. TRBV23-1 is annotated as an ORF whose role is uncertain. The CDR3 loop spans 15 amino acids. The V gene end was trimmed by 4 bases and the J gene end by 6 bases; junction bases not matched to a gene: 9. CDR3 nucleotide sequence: TGCGCCAGCAGTCGAGAGAACAGGGGATTTCAGCCCCAGCATTTT. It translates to CASSRENRGFQPQHF.

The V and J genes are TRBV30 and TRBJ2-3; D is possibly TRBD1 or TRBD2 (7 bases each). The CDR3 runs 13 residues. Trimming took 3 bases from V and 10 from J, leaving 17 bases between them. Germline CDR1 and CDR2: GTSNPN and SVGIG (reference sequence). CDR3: CAWRAQGEGPQYF. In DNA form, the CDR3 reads TGTGCCTGGAGAGCCCAGGGGGAGGGTCCGCAGTATTTT. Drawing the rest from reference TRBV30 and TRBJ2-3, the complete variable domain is SQTIHQWPATLVQPVGSPLSLECTVEGTSNPNLYWYRQAAGRGLQLLFYSVGIGQISSEVPQNLSASRPQDRQFILSSKKLLLSDSGFYLCAWRAQGEGPQYFGPGTRLTVL.

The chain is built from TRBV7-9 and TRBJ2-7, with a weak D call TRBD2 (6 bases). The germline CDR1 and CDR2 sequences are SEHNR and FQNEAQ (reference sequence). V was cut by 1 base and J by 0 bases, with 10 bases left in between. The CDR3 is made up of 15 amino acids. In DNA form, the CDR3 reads TGTGCCAGCAGCTTAGGGGGACTTAGCTCCTACGAGCAGTACTTC. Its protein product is CASSLGGLSSYEQYF.

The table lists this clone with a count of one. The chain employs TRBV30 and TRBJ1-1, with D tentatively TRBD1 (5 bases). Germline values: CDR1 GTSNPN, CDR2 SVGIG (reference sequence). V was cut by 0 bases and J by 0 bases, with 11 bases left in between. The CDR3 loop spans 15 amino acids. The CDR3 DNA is TGTGCCTGGAGTGTCGGGGACCTCATGAACACTGAAGCTTTCTTT. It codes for CAWSVGDLMNTEAFF.

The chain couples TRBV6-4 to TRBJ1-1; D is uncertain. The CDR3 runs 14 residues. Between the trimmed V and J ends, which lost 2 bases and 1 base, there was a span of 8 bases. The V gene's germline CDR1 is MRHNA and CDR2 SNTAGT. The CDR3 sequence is CASSDTNRNTEAFF. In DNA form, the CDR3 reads TGTGCCAGCAGTGACACCAACCGGAACACTGAAGCTTTCTTT.

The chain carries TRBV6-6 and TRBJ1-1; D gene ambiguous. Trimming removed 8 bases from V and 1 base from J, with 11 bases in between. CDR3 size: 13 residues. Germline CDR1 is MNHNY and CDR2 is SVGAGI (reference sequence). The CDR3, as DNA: TGTGCCAGCCTAGGTGTCGCGAACACTGAAGCTTTCTTT. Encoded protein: CASLGVANTEAFF.

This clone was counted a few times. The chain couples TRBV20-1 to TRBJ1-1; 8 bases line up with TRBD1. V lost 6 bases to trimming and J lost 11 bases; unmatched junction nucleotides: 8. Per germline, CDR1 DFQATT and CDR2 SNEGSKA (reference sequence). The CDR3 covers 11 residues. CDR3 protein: CSAKTGVWAFF. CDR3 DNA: TGCAGTGCAAAGACAGGGGTATGGGCTTTCTTT.

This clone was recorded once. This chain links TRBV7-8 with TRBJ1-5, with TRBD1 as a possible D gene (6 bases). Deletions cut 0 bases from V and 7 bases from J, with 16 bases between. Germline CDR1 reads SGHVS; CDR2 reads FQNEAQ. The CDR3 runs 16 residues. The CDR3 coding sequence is TGTGCCAGCAGCTTAGCGTATCAGGGGTTTCAACAGCCCCAGCATTTT. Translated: CASSLAYQGFQQPQHF.

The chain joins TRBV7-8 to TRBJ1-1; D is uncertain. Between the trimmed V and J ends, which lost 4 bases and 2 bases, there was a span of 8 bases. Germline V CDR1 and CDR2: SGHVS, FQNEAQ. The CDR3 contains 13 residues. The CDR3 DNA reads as TGTGCCAGCAGCTCAGGCGTCAACACTGAAGCTTTCTTT. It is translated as CASSSGVNTEAFF.

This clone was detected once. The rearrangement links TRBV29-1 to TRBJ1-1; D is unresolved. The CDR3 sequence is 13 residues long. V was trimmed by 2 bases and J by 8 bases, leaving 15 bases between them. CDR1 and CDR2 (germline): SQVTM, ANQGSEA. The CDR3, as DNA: TGCAGCGTTGAACGACGGACGGCTAGCGAAGCTTTCTTT. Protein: CSVERRTASEAFF.

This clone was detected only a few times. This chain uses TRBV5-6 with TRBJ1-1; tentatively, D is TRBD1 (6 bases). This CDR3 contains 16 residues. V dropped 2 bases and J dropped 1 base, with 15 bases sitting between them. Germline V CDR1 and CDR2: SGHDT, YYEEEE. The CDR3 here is CASSFGQGISNTEAFF. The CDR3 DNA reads TGTGCCAGCAGCTTCGGGCAGGGGATTTCGAACACTGAAGCTTTCTTT.

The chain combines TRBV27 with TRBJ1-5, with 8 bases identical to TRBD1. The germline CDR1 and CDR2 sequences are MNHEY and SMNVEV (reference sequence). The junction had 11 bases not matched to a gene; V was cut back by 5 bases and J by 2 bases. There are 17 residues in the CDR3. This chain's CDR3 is CASSQQGGPLGNQPQHF. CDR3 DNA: TGTGCCAGCAGTCAACAGGGGGGGCCACTAGGCAATCAGCCCCAGCATTTT.

The chain's CDR3 is CASSYSPGAGNTEAFF. The CDR3 DNA is TGTGCCAGCAGTTACTCTCCGGGGGCCGGAAACACTGAAGCTTTCTTT. This rearrangement joins TRBV6-5 to TRBJ1-1, with D maybe TRBD1 (6 bases). In germline, CDR1 is MNHEY, CDR2 SVGAGI. The length of the CDR3 is 16 residues. Trimming left V 0 bases short and J 2 bases short, with 13 bases between.

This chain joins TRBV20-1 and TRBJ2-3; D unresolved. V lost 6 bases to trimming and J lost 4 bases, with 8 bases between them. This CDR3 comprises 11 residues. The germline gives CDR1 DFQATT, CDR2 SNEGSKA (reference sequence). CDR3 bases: TGCAGTGCCAAGAACCCAGATACGCAGTATTTT. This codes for CSAKNPDTQYF.

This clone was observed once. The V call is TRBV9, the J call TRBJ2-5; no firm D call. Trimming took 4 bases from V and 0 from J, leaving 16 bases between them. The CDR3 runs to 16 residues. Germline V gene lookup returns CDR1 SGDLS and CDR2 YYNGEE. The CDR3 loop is CASSPRGVANQETQYF. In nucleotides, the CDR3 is TGTGCCAGCAGCCCACGAGGTGTGGCGAACCAAGAGACCCAGTACTTC.

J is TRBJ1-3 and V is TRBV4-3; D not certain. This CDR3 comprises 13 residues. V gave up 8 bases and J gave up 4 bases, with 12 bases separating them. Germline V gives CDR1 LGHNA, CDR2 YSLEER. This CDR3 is CASGKNGGNTIYF. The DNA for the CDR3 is TGCGCCAGCGGCAAAAATGGGGGAAACACCATATATTTT.

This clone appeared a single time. The CDR3 sequence: CASSAVQREKLFF. The CDR3 nucleotides read TGCGCCAGCAGTGCAGTCCAACGGGAAAAACTGTTTTTT. The chain has TRBV10-2 and TRBJ1-4, with D unresolved. Trimming took off 4 bases at V and 8 bases at J, with 11 bases between the two ends. Germline CDR1 and CDR2: WSHSY and SAAADI. This CDR3 has 13 amino acids.